This T cell receptor (beta chain) is drawn from a study of blood T cell repertoires in COVID-19 (TCRdb year 2020). For context, the study as a whole: Collaborator samples came from the United States, Italy and Spain and covered acute and convalescent phases of COVID-19. The material from the prospective study consisted of cDNA or gDNA derived from T cells, B-cell-depleted T cells, or PBMCs. Deeply sampled blood TCRbeta repertoires from subjects exposed to, actively infected with, or recovered from COVID-19 were included in the dataset. A freely available public database, intended as a resource for researchers studying the immune response to SARS-CoV-2, is where the repertoires were released. Samples were obtained from the ongoing ImmuneRACE study (first 160 participants) and from 1,254 subjects provided by 6 global collaborators. Sample metadata almost always included a de-identified subject ID, COVID-19 status, age in years and sex. Where HLA class I and class II types were available, the types were taken from metadata supplied by the sample provider, not from assay-based typing.

Broader findings and caveats from the paper: The quantity of clinical and demographic metadata differed by source and by participant and was supplied without curation.

The CDR3 sequence holds 15 residues, the cysteine and phenylalanine included. The CDR3 DNA has 45 bases and is translated from base 1. The germline V gene supplies CDR1 SGHTA and CDR2 FQGNSA. V is reduced by 3 bases and J by 2 bases, leaving a spacing of 14 bases between them. One collaborating source in Seattle enrolled patients during active infection and followed them longitudinally through the course of disease. Collaborating institutions collected whole blood in K2EDTA tubes following their own protocols. Collaborator samples were shipped for TCRbeta analysis as frozen whole blood, isolated PBMCs, or DNA extracted from either sample type. This clone was counted only a few times. Its antigen is unknown. No qualities accompany the bases; no much larger clone lies one base away. The immunoSEQ Assay, a bias-controlled multiplex PCR, was used to amplify TCRbeta CDR3 regions from genomic DNA. In the authors' own workflow: Nucleated cell counts per sample were estimated from amplification of reference gene primers within the assay. To quantify the absolute abundance of each unique TCRbeta CDR3 rearrangement, sequence reads were collapsed and filtered. For each sample, productive Simpson clonality was calculated as the square root of Simpson's diversity index across productive rearrangements. TCRdb carries this immuneACCESS record with in-frame sequences only. Its versions omit some clonotypes, under half of them owing to an unresolved V gene in the studies checked, with the rest unexplained. D and trimming come from the DNA, and the V and J calls and clone size come from that table. A total of some 370,000 clones appear in this sample, around 87% of them only once. The ten largest clones represent about 9.4% of the sample.

The TCR was taken from a woman aged 25 to 39 with COVID-19, enrolled during active disease. The source material was peripheral blood. Here the chain combines TRBV7-2 and TRBJ2-7; the best D guess is TRBD2, with 5 bases matching. The CDR3 corresponds to CASSFFSGSTYEQYF. The DNA sequence is TGTGCCAGCAGCTTTTTCAGCGGAAGTACCTACGAGCAGTACTTC.